This T cell receptor beta chain originates from a study of CD4 T cells in relation to SARS-CoV-2 and coronaviruses. Study in general: No peptide or an HIV-1 Nef peptide pool served as negative control.

Measured with immunoSEQ multiplex PCR; TCRdb has only the in-frame clones, and not every one. This table holds fewer than 25,000 clones, under 85% found once. Turning to this clone: Its cognate antigen is unknown.

The CDR3 totals 16 residues. The V gene lost 3 bases and the J gene lost 3 bases, with 18 bases spanning the gap. Germline CDR1 is DFQATT and CDR2 is SNEGSKA (reference sequence). Unexposed donor CD4+ T cells date from about 2011-2018, before the COVID-19 pandemic. CD4+ T cells were isolated from the cells after more than 8 days of culture. The clonotype comes from a human donor in good health. This chain connects TRBV20-1 to TRBJ1-3; a possible D gene is TRBD1 (5 bases). The source material was CD4+ T cells from PBMCs, cultured in vitro. CDR3 residues: CSASPVGDSGGNTIYF. As DNA, the CDR3 is TGCAGTGCTAGTCCGGTGGGGGACTCGGGTGGAAACACCATATATTTT.